The text below deals with one TCR beta chain. This entry is derived from a study of T cells in Graves' hyperthyroidism and ophthalmopathy. RNA transcripts served as the template for amplifying TCR beta CDR3 regions. First-round RT-PCR with HTBI primers amplified the TCR CDR3 region. TCRdb called the multiplex PCR reads again in MiXCR, with one record for every CDR3 protein. This table has about 590,000 distinct CDR3 sequences, 14% appearing once. Criteria for exclusion of patients were uncontrolled infection, other autoimmune disease, pregnancy or lactation. The germline V gene encodes CDR1 KGHSH and CDR2 LQKENI. This CDR3 is built from 15 residues. The V end lost 1 base, the J end lost 1 base, and 8 bases lay between the germline ends.

This receptor was taken from a woman younger than 35 with Graves' ophthalmopathy. Specimen: blood. V usage is TRBV18 and J usage is TRBJ2-1, with D possibly matching TRBD2 (6 bases). CDR3 sequence (DNA): TGTGCCAGCTCACCACTCCGGGAGTCCTACAATGAGCAGTTCTTC. Its protein is CASSPLRESYNEQFF.